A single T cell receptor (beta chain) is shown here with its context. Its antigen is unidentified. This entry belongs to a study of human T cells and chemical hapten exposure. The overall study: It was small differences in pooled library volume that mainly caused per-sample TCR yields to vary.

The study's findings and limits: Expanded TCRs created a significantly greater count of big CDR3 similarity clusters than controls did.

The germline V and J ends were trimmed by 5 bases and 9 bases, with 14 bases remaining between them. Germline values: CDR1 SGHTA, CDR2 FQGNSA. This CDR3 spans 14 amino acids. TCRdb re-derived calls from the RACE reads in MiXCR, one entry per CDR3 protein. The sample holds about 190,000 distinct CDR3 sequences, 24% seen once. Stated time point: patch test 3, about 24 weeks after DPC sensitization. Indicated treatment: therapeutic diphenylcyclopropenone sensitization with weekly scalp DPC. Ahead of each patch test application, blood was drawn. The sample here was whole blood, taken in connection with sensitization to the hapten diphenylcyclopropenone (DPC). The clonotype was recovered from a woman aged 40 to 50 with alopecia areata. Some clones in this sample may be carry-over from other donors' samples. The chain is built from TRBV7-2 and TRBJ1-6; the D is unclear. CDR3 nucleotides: TGTGCCAGCAGCCCGGGCCAGGCCATTTCACCCCTCCACTTT. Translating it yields CASSPGQAISPLHF.